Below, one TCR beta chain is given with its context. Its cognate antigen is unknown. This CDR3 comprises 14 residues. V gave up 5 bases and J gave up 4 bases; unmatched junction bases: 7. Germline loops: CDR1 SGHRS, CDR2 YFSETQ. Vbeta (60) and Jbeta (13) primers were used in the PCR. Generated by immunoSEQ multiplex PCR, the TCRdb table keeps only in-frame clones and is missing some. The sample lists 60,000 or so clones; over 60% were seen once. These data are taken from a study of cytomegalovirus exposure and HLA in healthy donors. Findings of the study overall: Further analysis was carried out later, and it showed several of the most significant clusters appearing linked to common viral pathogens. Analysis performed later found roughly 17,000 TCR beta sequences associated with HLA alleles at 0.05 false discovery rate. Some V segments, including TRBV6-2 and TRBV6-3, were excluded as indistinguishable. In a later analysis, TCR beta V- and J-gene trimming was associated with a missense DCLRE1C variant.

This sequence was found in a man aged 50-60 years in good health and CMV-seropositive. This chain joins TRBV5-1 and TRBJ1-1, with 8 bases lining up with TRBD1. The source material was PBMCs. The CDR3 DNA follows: TGCGCCAGCAGTTCCCAGGGGGCCGGCACTGAAGCTTTCTTT. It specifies CASSSQGAGTEAFF. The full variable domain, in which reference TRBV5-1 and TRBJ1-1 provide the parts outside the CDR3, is KAGVTQTPRYLIKTRGQQVTLSCSPISGHRSVSWYQQTPGQGLQFLFEYFSETQRNKGNFPGRFSGRQFSNSRSEMNVSTLELGDSALYLCASSSQGAGTEAFFGQGTRLTVV.